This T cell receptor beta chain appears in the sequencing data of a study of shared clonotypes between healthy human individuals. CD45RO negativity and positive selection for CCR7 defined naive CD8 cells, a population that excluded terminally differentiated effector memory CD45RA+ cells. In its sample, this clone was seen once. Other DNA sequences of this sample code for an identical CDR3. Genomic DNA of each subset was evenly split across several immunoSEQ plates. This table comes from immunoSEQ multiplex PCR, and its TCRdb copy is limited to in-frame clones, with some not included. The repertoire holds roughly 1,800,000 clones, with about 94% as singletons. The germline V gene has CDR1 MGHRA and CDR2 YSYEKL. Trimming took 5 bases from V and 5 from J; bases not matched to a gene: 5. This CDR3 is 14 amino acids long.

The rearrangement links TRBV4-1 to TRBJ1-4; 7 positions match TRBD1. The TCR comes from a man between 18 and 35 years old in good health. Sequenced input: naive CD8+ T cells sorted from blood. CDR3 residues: CASSWDRNNEKLFF. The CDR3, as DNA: TGCGCCAGCAGCTGGGACAGAAACAATGAAAAACTGTTTTTT.